This TCR beta chain was observed in a study of blood T cell repertoires in COVID-19. Clones were sequenced by immunoSEQ multiplex PCR, and TCRdb holds only the in-frame ones, with some missing. The repertoire holds 250,000 or so clones, over 80% seen once, with 2.5% to 3% in the top ten. The CDR3 is made up of 15 amino acids. V shed 5 bases and J shed 4 bases, with 15 bases lying between them. Germline V gene lookup returns CDR1 MNHEY and CDR2 SVGAGI. The specimen sequenced was PBMCs or T cells enriched from blood (not recorded which). The genes are TRBV6-5 and TRBJ1-5, with D maybe TRBD1 (5 bases). This sequence originates from a woman aged 30 to 39 with acute COVID-19. Written as DNA, the CDR3 is TGTGCCAGCAGTCCCCCGGCACGGGGGAATCAGCCCCAGCATTTT. It encodes CASSPPARGNQPQHF.